This record concerns one TCR beta chain sequence. The antigen is undetermined. Resections took place in Japan or China from the mid-2010s to the late 2010s. H&E slides confirmed each diagnosis, reviewed by two pathologists independently. This CDR3 spans 17 amino acids. From germline, CDR1 is LGHNA and CDR2 YNFKEQ. V lost 0 bases to trimming and J lost 0 bases; unmatched junction nucleotides: 5. These data come from a study of immune evolution from preneoplasia to lung adenocarcinoma. About the study: HLA loss of heterozygosity: roughly 6.6% AIS, over 12% MIA, over 25% ADC, none AAH. Overall study findings and caveats: Later-stage lesions appeared to have more T cells, more diversity, less clonality.

TCRdb's copy holds only in-frame clones and misses some; the assay was immunoSEQ multiplex PCR. The data hold approximately 6,100 clones, with around 79% observed a single time. The gene calls are TRBV4-2 and TRBJ2-7; 10 bases align to TRBD1. The sequencing sample was made of FFPE lung adenocarcinoma in situ tissue. This receptor was obtained from a person aged 60 to 80 with lung adenocarcinoma. CDR3 in DNA: TGTGCCAGCAGCCAAGAAAAGGACAGGGGGTACTCCTACGAGCAGTACTTC. This sequence encodes CASSQEKDRGYSYEQYF.